The 20 T cell receptor beta chains below all came from one sample that was sequenced in a study of lymphopenia after photon versus proton radiotherapy. Clones were read by immunoSEQ multiplex PCR, and TCRdb kept only the in-frame ones, dropping some. The table includes about 27,000 clones, 87% detected once. The input for sequencing was peripheral blood, taken from a patient treated with photon-based radiotherapy. These TCRs come from a man aged 45 to 65 with gastric cancer.

This sequence joins TRBV11-2 and TRBJ2-1, with D hard to call. V was pared by 1 base and J by 5 bases, with 3 bases between. The CDR3 is made up of 12 amino acids. The germline V gene has CDR1 SGHAT and CDR2 FQNNGV. The CDR3 DNA is TGTGCCAGCAGCTTAGGTGACAATGAGCAGTTCTTC. Protein product: CASSLGDNEQFF.

This clone was detected a few times. This rearrangement joins TRBV10-3 to TRBJ1-6; 9 nucleotides match TRBD1. Per germline, CDR1 ENHRY and CDR2 SYGVKD. The CDR3 extends over 13 amino acids. The junction had 3 bases not matched to a gene; V was cut back by 6 bases and J by 9 bases. The CDR3 DNA reads as TGTGCCATCAGCGACAGGGGGAGTTCACCCCTCCACTTT. It translates to CAISDRGSSPLHF.

The chain couples TRBV5-8 to TRBJ1-3, with D possibly TRBD1 on 5 matching bases. Trimming left V 0 bases short and J 5 bases short, with 9 bases between. The CDR3 is 14 residues long. CDR1 and CDR2 (germline): SGHTS, YDEGEE. CDR3 DNA sequence: TGTGCCAGCAGCTTGGAACAGGAAAGAAACACCATATATTTT. Translating gives CASSLEQERNTIYF.

V is TRBV27 and J is TRBJ1-5; 10 bases fit TRBD1. CDR1 and CDR2 from the germline V gene are MNHEY and SMNVEV (reference sequence). The CDR3 extends over 15 amino acids. The V segment lost 4 bases and the J segment 6 bases; nucleotides outside the gene matches: 6. The chain's CDR3 is CASSSPGQGGQPQHF. CDR3 DNA: TGTGCCAGCAGTTCCCCCGGACAGGGGGGTCAGCCCCAGCATTTT.

This clone turned up a few times. The rearrangement uses TRBV11-2 and TRBJ2-3; 13 bases are a match to TRBD2. CDR1 and CDR2 (germline): SGHAT, FQNNGV. V lost 5 bases to trimming and J lost 0 bases; unmatched junction nucleotides: 8. The CDR3 spans 18 residues. CDR3 nucleotides: TGTGCCAGCAGCGCAGGACTAGCGGGGGACAGAAGCACAGATACGCAGTATTTT. Its protein is CASSAGLAGDRSTDTQYF.

The chain has TRBV7-3 and TRBJ1-2, with 7 bases matching TRBD1. CDR1 is SGHTA and CDR2 is FQGTGA in the germline V gene. CDR3 length: 14 amino acids. The trim removed 0 bases at V and 8 bases at J, leaving 6 bases unmatched. The CDR3 DNA is TGTGCCAGCAGCTTAACTGGACAGGCCGGAGGCTACACCTTC. The encoded protein is CASSLTGQAGGYTF.

The chain is built from TRBV4-1 and TRBJ1-5, with D unclear. Germline CDR1 and CDR2: MGHRA and YSYEKL. This CDR3 is built from 13 residues. Trimming cost V 1 base and J 5 bases, with 6 bases left between them. The CDR3 sequence is CASSQVAYQPQHF. In DNA, the CDR3 is TGCGCCAGCAGCCAAGTTGCCTATCAGCCCCAGCATTTT.

The CDR3 DNA reads TGTGCCAGCAGCTTAGGGGGACATCAGAACGAGCAGTACTTC. Encoded protein: CASSLGGHQNEQYF. The genes are TRBV7-6 and TRBJ2-7; maybe TRBD1 (6 bases). CDR3 length: 14 amino acids. Germline assignment: CDR1 SGHVS and CDR2 FNYEAQ. The ends were cut back, 1 base at V and 5 bases at J, with 12 bases in the middle.

V usage is TRBV5-6 and J usage is TRBJ2-1, with TRBD2 matching over 9 bases. This CDR3 region has 15 residues. Germline V gene sequence: CDR1 SGHDT, CDR2 YYEEEE. V lost 2 bases and J lost 3; bases outside the gene matches: 3. Here the CDR3 reads CASSLGTSRYNEQFF. DNA of the CDR3: TGTGCCAGCAGCTTAGGGACTAGCCGCTACAATGAGCAGTTCTTC.

CDR3 protein: CASSRDSSGNTIYF. CDR3 sequence (DNA): TGTGCCAGCAGCCGGGACAGCTCTGGAAACACCATATATTTT. The chain links TRBV5-5 to TRBJ1-3; 7 bases map to TRBD1. The CDR3 consists of 14 residues. J lost 0 bases, V lost 4 bases, and 1 base had no gene match. The germline V gene encodes CDR1 SGHKS and CDR2 YYEKEE (reference sequence).

The V call is TRBV7-6, the J call TRBJ2-5; 10 bases map to TRBD1. Germline CDR1 SGHVS, CDR2 FNYEAQ. The ends lost 6 bases at V and 3 bases at J; junction bases unmatched: 1. The CDR3 length is 13 residues. The CDR3 DNA sequence: TGTGCCAGCAGAGGACAGGGGGAAGAGACCCAGTACTTC. Residues: CASRGQGEETQYF.

The genes are TRBV2 and TRBJ2-2; D remains unclear. V lost 4 bases to trimming and J lost 5 bases, with 5 bases between them. This CDR3 contains 12 residues. Germline CDR1 and CDR2: SNHLY and FYNNEI. This CDR3 is CASSGGTGELFF. The CDR3 nucleotides are TGTGCCAGCAGTGGGGGTACCGGGGAGCTGTTTTTT.

The chain has TRBV6-1 and TRBJ2-7, with TRBD2 identical over 11 bases. Losses at the gene ends were 2 bases for V and 4 bases for J; bases not matched to a gene: 4. This CDR3 contains 15 residues. Germline CDR1 MNHNS, CDR2 SASEGT. CDR3 sequence reads: CASSETSGGSYEQYV. DNA of the CDR3: TGTGCCAGCAGTGAAACTAGCGGGGGAAGTTACGAGCAGTACGTC.

The chain joins TRBV11-2 to TRBJ2-1; D is perhaps TRBD2 (5 bases). The germline V gene encodes CDR1 SGHAT and CDR2 FQNNGV. The length of the CDR3 is 18 residues. Trimming took off 0 bases at V and 4 bases at J, with 19 bases between the two ends. The CDR3 region has the DNA TGTGCCAGCAGCTTAGACGCTAATATAGCGTATCCGTACAATGAGCAGTTCTTC. Translation gives CASSLDANIAYPYNEQFF.

V is TRBV6-1 and J is TRBJ2-1; tentative D call: TRBD1 (6 bases). Per the germline V gene, CDR1 is MNHNS and CDR2 is SASEGT. V was clipped by 6 bases and J by 3 bases, with 15 bases between them. This CDR3 has 15 amino acids. CDR3 DNA sequence: TGTGCCAGCAGGGTACAGGGAAGACTCTACAATGAGCAGTTCTTC. It encodes CASRVQGRLYNEQFF.

V usage is TRBV7-2 and J usage is TRBJ2-1, with 10 bases aligning to TRBD1. This CDR3 contains 16 residues. Per the germline V gene, CDR1 is SGHTA and CDR2 is FQGNSA. Germline trimming cut 1 base from V and 8 bases from J; bases unmatched to any gene: 8. The CDR3 region has the DNA TGTGCCAGCAGCTTAGTAAAGAGACAGGGGGCCTATGAGCAGTTCTTC. The encoded protein is CASSLVKRQGAYEQFF.

The chain uses TRBV10-1 and TRBJ1-4; D ambiguous. Per germline, CDR1 WNHNN and CDR2 SYGVQD (reference sequence). Trimming left V 5 bases short and J 2 bases short, with 12 bases between. The CDR3 contains 15 residues. The CDR3 here is CASSKGRKTNEKLFF. In DNA form, the CDR3 reads TGCGCCAGCAGTAAAGGACGGAAGACTAATGAAAAACTGTTTTTT.

V usage is TRBV27 and J usage is TRBJ2-5; a possible D gene is TRBD2 (6 bases). In germline, CDR1 is MNHEY, CDR2 SMNVEV (reference sequence). The CDR3 extends over 13 amino acids. Trimming took off 3 bases at V and 3 bases at J, with 8 bases between the two ends. The CDR3 DNA is TGTGCCAGCAGTTTGTGGGGGGAAGAGACCCAGTACTTC. This codes for CASSLWGEETQYF.

This chain joins TRBV6-1 and TRBJ2-2, with 7 bases that match TRBD1. V was pared by 4 bases and J by 5 bases, with 7 bases of the junction left unmatched. This CDR3 contains 15 residues. In germline, CDR1 is MNHNS, CDR2 SASEGT. The CDR3 is CASSATGARTGELFF. Written as DNA, the CDR3 is TGTGCCAGCAGTGCCACAGGGGCCCGGACCGGGGAGCTGTTTTTT.

The rearrangement joins TRBV27 to TRBJ2-6, with a tentative D call TRBD1 (5 bases). V lost 2 bases to trimming and J lost 0 bases, with 8 bases between them. From germline, CDR1 is MNHEY and CDR2 SMNVEV (reference sequence). This CDR3 has 16 residues. The CDR3 region is CASSLLGVSGANVLTF. DNA for the CDR3: TGTGCCAGCAGTTTACTAGGGGTCTCTGGGGCCAACGTCCTGACTTTC.